This record looks at one TCR beta chain sequence and its context. Antigen: not known. This sample was included in a study of follicular helper T cells after annual influenza vaccination. As for the study in general: For some subjects, blood spans the 2013-2014, 2014-2015 and 2015-2016 annual vaccinations. The study, taken as a whole, reports: Most later recoveries of Day 7 ICOS+CD38+ clones were ICOS-CD38- cTfh. ICOS+CD38+ cTfh clonality tracked population frequency, and its change tracked circulating plasmablast change.

As to time point: 2015-2016 season, pre-vaccination. Survey level resolution was used for TCRB sequencing. Sequencing used immunoSEQ multiplex PCR; TCRdb keeps in-frame clones, though not all of them. The table shows about 10,000 clones, with roughly 80% occurring only once. The CDR3 sequence is 17 residues long. Germline V gene data show CDR1 as SGHTS and CDR2 as YDEGEE. V was pared by 3 bases and J by 0 bases, with 9 bases of the junction left unmatched. The chain couples TRBV5-8 to TRBJ1-5; 7 bases map to TRBD1. The sample here was CXCR5+ CD38- circulating T follicular helper cells from blood, taken on the day of influenza vaccination. Subset of the sample: circulating Tfh, non-naive CD4+CXCR5+PD-1+ (ICOS+CD38+ or ICOS-CD38-). This clonotype originated in an adult who received the influenza vaccine. This chain's CDR3 is CASSYRDRAYSNQPQHF. The CDR3 bases are TGTGCCAGCAGCTACCGCGACAGGGCTTATAGCAATCAGCCCCAGCATTTT.